This TCR beta chain originates from a study of control samples from healthy donors and cancer patients. The CDR3 loop spans 16 amino acids. The germline gives CDR1 SGHRS, CDR2 YFSETQ. The trim removed 4 bases at V and 5 bases at J, leaving 13 bases unmatched. A remark on this clone: The same CDR3 arises from other DNA sequences in this sample as well.

Profiling relied on immunoSEQ multiplex PCR, and the TCRdb table lists in-frame clones only, not all of them. The sample holds under 300,000 clones, 82% seen once. Input material: PBMCs. This TCR derives from a woman aged 55-69 years with lung cancer. The V gene is TRBV5-1, the J gene TRBJ2-5, with 8 nucleotides matching TRBD2. The CDR3, as DNA: TGCGCCAGCAGCGGTCGGGATGACGGGAGGGGGGAGACCCAGTACTTC. This encodes CASSGRDDGRGETQYF.